This T cell receptor beta chain was observed in a study of cytomegalovirus exposure and HLA in healthy donors. The CDR3 runs 14 residues. Germline values: CDR1 MGHRA, CDR2 YSYEKL. V was shortened by 3 bases and J by 5 bases, with 11 bases between the two germline ends. Primers included in the PCR were 60 Vbeta and 13 Jbeta primers. The table came from immunoSEQ multiplex PCR; TCRdb's copy has only in-frame clones and leaves some out. Found here are around 70,000 clones; the top ten clones hold 2.4%. This chain links TRBV4-1 with TRBJ1-5; D is possibly TRBD1 (5 bases). The sequenced sample was PBMCs. The clonotype comes from a female donor in good health and CMV-seropositive. This chain's CDR3 is CASSQGSGDQPQHF. Here the CDR3 DNA reads TGCGCCAGCAGCCAGGGGTCGGGGGATCAGCCCCAGCATTTT.